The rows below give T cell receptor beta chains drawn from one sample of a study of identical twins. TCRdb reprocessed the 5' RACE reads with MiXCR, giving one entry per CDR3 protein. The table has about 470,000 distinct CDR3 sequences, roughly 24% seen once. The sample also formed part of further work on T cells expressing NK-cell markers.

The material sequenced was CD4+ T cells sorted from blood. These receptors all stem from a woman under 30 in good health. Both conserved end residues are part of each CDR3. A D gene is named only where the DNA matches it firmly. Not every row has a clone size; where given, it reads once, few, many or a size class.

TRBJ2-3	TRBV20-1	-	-	CSARVFLGADTQYF	TGCAGTGCTAGAGTCTTCCTTGGGGCAGATACGCAGTATTTT
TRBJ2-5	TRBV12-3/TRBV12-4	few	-	CASSLQGSEETQYF	TGTGCCAGCAGTCTCCAGGGATCGGAGGAGACCCAGTACTTC
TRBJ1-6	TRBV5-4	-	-	CASSVKGNSPLHF	TGTGCCAGCAGCGTAAAGGGCAATTCACCCCTCCACTTT
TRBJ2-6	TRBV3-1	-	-	CASSQAAGQFSGANVLTF	TGTGCCAGCAGCCAAGCCGCGGGGCAGTTCTCTGGGGCCAACGTCCTGACTTTC
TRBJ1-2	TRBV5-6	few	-	CASSLGEYGYTF	TGTGCCAGCAGCTTAGGGGAGTATGGCTACACCTTC
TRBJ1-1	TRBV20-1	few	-	CSAPTQGMNTEAFF	TGCAGTGCCCCGACCCAGGGCATGAACACTGAAGCTTTCTTT
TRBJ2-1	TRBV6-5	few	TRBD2	CASSHRGGQTFDEQFF	TGTGCCAGCAGTCACCGGGGGGGCCAGACTTTCGATGAGCAGTTCTTC
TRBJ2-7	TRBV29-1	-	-	CSVVRVTRFYEQYF	TGCAGCGTTGTCAGGGTGACTAGGTTCTACGAGCAGTACTTC
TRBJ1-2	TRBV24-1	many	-	CATSDSANYGYTF	TGTGCCACCAGTGATTCAGCTAACTATGGCTACACCTTC
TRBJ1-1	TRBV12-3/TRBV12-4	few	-	CASRPRDTEAFF	TGTGCCAGCAGACCCAGGGACACTGAAGCTTTCTTT
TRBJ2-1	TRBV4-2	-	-	CASSQEWAGIPYNEQFF	TGTGCCAGCAGCCAAGAGTGGGCCGGGATCCCCTACAATGAGCAGTTCTTC
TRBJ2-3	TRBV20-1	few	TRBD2	CSARDRLAGLTDTQYF	TGCAGTGCTAGAGATCGACTAGCGGGTCTCACAGATACGCAGTATTTT
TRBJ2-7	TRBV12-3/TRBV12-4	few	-	CASSSRASREQYF	TGTGCCAGCAGCAGTCGAGCATCGCGCGAGCAGTACTTC
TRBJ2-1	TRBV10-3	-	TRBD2	CAIRNSGNDNEQFF	TGTGCCATCCGGAATAGCGGGAACGACAATGAGCAGTTCTTC
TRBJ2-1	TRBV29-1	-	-	CSVRRSYSYNEQFF	TGCAGCGTTCGTAGGAGCTACTCCTACAATGAGCAGTTCTTC
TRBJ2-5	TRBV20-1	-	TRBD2	CSAYVAGGLETQYF	TGCAGTGCATACGTAGCGGGGGGGCTAGAGACCCAGTACTTC
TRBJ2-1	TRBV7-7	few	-	CASSPEQSSYNEQFF	TGTGCTAGCAGCCCCGAGCAGAGCTCCTACAATGAGCAGTTCTTC
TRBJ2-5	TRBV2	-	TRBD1	CARRTGKETQYF	TGTGCCAGGAGGACAGGGAAAGAGACCCAGTACTTC
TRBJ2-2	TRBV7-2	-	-	CASSLGFSLSGELFF	TGTGCCAGCAGCTTAGGGTTTAGCCTCTCCGGGGAGCTGTTTTTT
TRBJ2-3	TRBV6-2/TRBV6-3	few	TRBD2	CASSYSIGSGMSTDTQYF	TGTGCCAGCAGTTACTCGATAGGTAGCGGGATGAGCACAGATACGCAGTATTTT
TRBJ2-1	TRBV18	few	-	CASSPRGATHYNEQFF	TGTGCCAGCTCACCACGGGGAGCGACCCATTACAATGAGCAGTTCTTC
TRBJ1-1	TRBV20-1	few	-	CSARSAGPTEAFF	TGCAGTGCTAGATCGGCGGGGCCCACTGAAGCTTTCTTT
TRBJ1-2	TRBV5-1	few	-	CASSLEFTLNYGYTF	TGCGCCAGCAGCTTGGAATTCACGCTAAACTATGGCTACACCTTC
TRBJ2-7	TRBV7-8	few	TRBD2	CASSQQRLAGSNEQYF	TGTGCCAGCAGCCAACAACGACTAGCGGGTTCAAACGAGCAGTACTTC
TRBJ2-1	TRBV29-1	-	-	CSARGEDEQFF	TGCAGCGCCAGGGGGGAGGATGAGCAGTTCTTC
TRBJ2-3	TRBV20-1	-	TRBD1	CSARFWDRVPDTQYF	TGCAGTGCTAGATTTTGGGACAGGGTCCCAGATACGCAGTATTTT
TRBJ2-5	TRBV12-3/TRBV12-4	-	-	CASSHNWGGTQYF	TGTGCCAGCAGCCACAACTGGGGCGGGACCCAGTACTTC
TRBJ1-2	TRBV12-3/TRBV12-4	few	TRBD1	CASSLHTGGGGYTF	TGTGCCAGCAGTTTACACACAGGGGGCGGAGGCTACACCTTC
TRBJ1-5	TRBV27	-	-	CASSLGWLNQPQHF	TGTGCCAGCAGTTTGGGTTGGTTGAATCAGCCCCAGCATTTT
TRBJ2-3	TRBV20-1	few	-	CSPTGTDTQYF	TGCAGTCCGACTGGCACAGATACGCAGTATTTT
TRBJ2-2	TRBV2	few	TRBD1	CASKGDSDSGELFF	TGTGCCAGCAAGGGGGACAGTGATTCCGGGGAGCTGTTTTTT
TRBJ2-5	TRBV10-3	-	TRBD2	CATRGGPMETQYF	TGTGCCACCCGCGGGGGACCAATGGAGACCCAGTACTTC
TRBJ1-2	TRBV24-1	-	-	CATSDSQTESYGYTF	TGTGCCACCAGTGATTCCCAGACAGAGTCCTATGGCTACACCTTC
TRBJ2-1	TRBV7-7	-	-	CASSSYGASYNEQFF	TGTGCTAGCAGCTCGTACGGGGCCTCCTACAATGAGCAGTTCTTC
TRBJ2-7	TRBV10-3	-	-	CAISPYSYEQYF	TGTGCCATCAGCCCCTACAGTTACGAGCAGTACTTC
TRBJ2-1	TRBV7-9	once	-	CASSPRQGMTEQFF	TGTGCCAGCAGCCCCCGGCAGGGTATGACGGAGCAGTTCTTC
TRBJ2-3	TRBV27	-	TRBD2	CASSPPGGTHTDTQYF	TGTGCCAGCTCCCCCCCGGGAGGGACCCATACAGATACGCAGTATTTT
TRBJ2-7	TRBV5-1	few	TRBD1	CASGLGQGVYEQYF	TGCGCCAGCGGTCTGGGACAGGGGGTTTACGAGCAGTACTTC